Listed below are T cell receptor beta chains from one sample, sequenced in a study of cytomegalovirus exposure and HLA in healthy donors. Clones were read by immunoSEQ multiplex PCR, and TCRdb kept only the in-frame ones, dropping some. The table shows about 100,000 clones, with about 77% occurring only once. The sample comprised PBMCs. The receptors were sampled from a woman aged 45-60 years in good health and CMV-seropositive. The CDR3 runs from the conserved cysteine through the conserved F or W. The D gene is left open where the match is weak. Rows may omit the clone size; those that give it use once, few, many or a size class.

>TRBV7-3|NA|TRBD1|TRBJ2-4
CASSPGTGIAKNIQYF
TGTGCCAGCAGCCCCGGGACAGGGATAGCCAAAAACATTCAGTACTTC
>TRBV19|NA|NA|TRBJ2-1
CASTLRSSYNEQFF
TGTGCCAGTACCTTACGGAGCTCCTACAATGAGCAGTTCTTC
>TRBV14|NA|NA|TRBJ1-1
CASSQDPYTEAFF
TGTGCCAGCAGCCAAGATCCCTACACTGAAGCTTTCTTT
>TRBV30|NA|NA|TRBJ1-5
CAWGTSGYQPQHF
TGTGCCTGGGGGACATCGGGCTATCAGCCCCAGCATTTT
>TRBV9|once|TRBD1|TRBJ1-5
CASSAGQGLGQPQHF
TGTGCCAGCAGCGCAGGACAGGGACTTGGTCAGCCCCAGCATTTT
>TRBV19|few|NA|TRBJ2-5
CASSIVLRETQYF
TGTGCCAGTAGTATAGTCTTACGGGAGACCCAGTACTTC
>TRBV2|once|NA|TRBJ2-2
CASKQSTGELFF
TGTGCCAGCAAACAGAGCACCGGGGAGCTGTTTTTT
>TRBV18|NA|NA|TRBJ1-5
CASSLGAGDSNQPQHF
TGTGCCAGCTCATTAGGAGCGGGGGATAGCAATCAGCCCCAGCATTTT
>TRBV7-9|NA|TRBD2|TRBJ2-7
CASSSSLGLAGAYEQYF
TGTGCCAGCAGCTCATCCCTTGGACTAGCGGGAGCCTACGAGCAGTACTTC
>TRBV7-6|NA|TRBD1|TRBJ1-1
CASSLGPPQGPTWNTEAFF
TGTGCCAGCAGCTTAGGGCCCCCACAGGGGCCGACGTGGAACACTGAAGCTTTCTTT
>TRBV7-9|NA|NA|TRBJ2-2
CASSLAYGELFF
TGTGCCAGCAGCTTAGCATACGGGGAGCTGTTTTTT
>TRBV20-1|NA|NA|TRBJ2-7
CSASGAYEQYF
TGCAGTGCTAGCGGGGCCTACGAGCAGTACTTC
>TRBV9|NA|TRBD1|TRBJ1-2
CASSVGDSRANYGYTF
TGTGCCAGCAGCGTCGGGGACAGCCGCGCTAACTATGGCTACACCTTC
>TRBV18|NA|NA|TRBJ1-2
CASSPEENYGYTF
TGTGCCAGCTCCCCGGAGGAGAACTATGGCTACACCTTC
>TRBV28|few|TRBD1|TRBJ1-5
CASTRAGTGNQPQHF
TGTGCCAGCACCAGAGCCGGGACAGGGAATCAGCCCCAGCATTTT
>TRBV30|NA|TRBD2|TRBJ2-5
CAWKGRGAGETQYF
TGTGCCTGGAAGGGGCGGGGGGCAGGAGAGACCCAGTACTTC
>TRBV6-1|NA|TRBD2|TRBJ2-3
CASIHGGGQDTQYF
TGTGCCAGCATCCACGGGGGGGGGCAAGATACGCAGTATTTT
>TRBV4-2|NA|TRBD2|TRBJ2-5
CASSPSSGLAAEETQYF
TGTGCCAGCAGCCCAAGCTCGGGACTAGCGGCTGAAGAGACCCAGTACTTC
>TRBV27|NA|NA|TRBJ2-1
CASSLRSRISYNEQFF
TGTGCCAGCAGTTTAAGATCCAGAATCTCCTACAATGAGCAGTTCTTC
>TRBV10-2|NA|NA|TRBJ2-2
CASSLTKGSAGELFF
TGCGCCAGCAGCTTGACCAAGGGGTCAGCCGGGGAGCTGTTTTTT
>TRBV6-4|NA|NA|TRBJ1-1
CASSPGVNTEAFF
TGTGCCAGCAGTCCAGGGGTGAACACTGAAGCTTTCTTT
>TRBV7-9|NA|NA|TRBJ2-3
CASSQGSTDTQYF
TGTGCCAGCAGCCAGGGGAGCACAGATACGCAGTATTTT
>TRBV6-1|NA|NA|TRBJ2-2
CASSEWARANTGELFF
TGTGCCAGCAGTGAGTGGGCCAGAGCGAACACCGGGGAGCTGTTTTTT
>TRBV2|NA|NA|TRBJ1-1
CASTDGGYTEAFF
TGTGCCAGCACCGACGGGGGTTACACTGAAGCTTTCTTT
>TRBV5-6|NA|NA|TRBJ1-4
CASSLGTGSLGEKLFF
TGTGCCAGCAGCTTGGGAACAGGAAGCTTGGGTGAAAAACTGTTTTTT
>TRBV9|NA|NA|TRBJ1-4
CASSVGQAHNEKLFF
TGTGCCAGCAGCGTAGGTCAGGCGCATAATGAAAAACTGTTTTTT
>TRBV20-1|NA|NA|TRBJ1-1
CSAKDYVEAFF
TGCAGTGCGAAAGACTACGTGGAAGCTTTCTTT
>TRBV9|NA|TRBD1|TRBJ1-1
CASGGGGITEAFF
TGTGCCAGCGGCGGAGGGGGCATCACTGAAGCTTTCTTT
>TRBV12-5|NA|TRBD2|TRBJ2-5
CASGFPGTSGFKETQYF
TGTGCTAGTGGTTTCCCCGGGACTAGCGGTTTTAAAGAGACCCAGTACTTC